This T cell receptor (beta chain) is from a study of metastatic and nonmetastatic thyroid tumors. Study details: Comparison of repertoires was carried out across blood and tumor or nodule tissue from malignant and benign thyroid patients.

CDR1 and CDR2 (germline): DFQATT, SNEGSKA (reference sequence). The CDR3 extends over 12 amino acids. V lost 6 bases to trimming and J lost 4 bases, with 11 bases between them. As originally analysed: A distant-metastasis classifier for papillary thyroid cancer was built using CDR3 differences across clinicopathological groups. TCRdb re-processed the PCR reads through MiXCR. These V and J calls are TCRdb output, not the study's own analysis. Found here are about 39,000 clones, approximately 20% of them singletons; the top ten hold about a sixth. This clone has ten or more counts. Its antigen is unidentified. Broader study findings: Reportedly, malignant thyroid tumors had significantly higher TCR beta diversity than benign nodules, in blood and tumor.

Each patient went into thyroid surgery without having received any treatment. The sequencing input was blood. The chain couples TRBV20-1 to TRBJ2-3, with a possible D match to TRBD2 (6 bases). This clonotype was obtained from a female donor with papillary thyroid cancer or a benign thyroid nodule (not recorded which). Some clones in this sample may be carry-over from other donors' samples. DNA for the CDR3: TGCAGTGCATGGGACTTCTCAGATACGCAGTATTTT. It translates to CSAWDFSDTQYF.